Below are 20 T cell receptor beta chains sequenced from a single sample in a study of blood T cell repertoires in COVID-19 (TCRdb year 2020). The library was prepared using the immunoSEQ multiplex PCR assay. The source is immuneACCESS, and TCRdb retained only in-frame sequences with V and J called. Part of the clones is not carried over; for the studies checked, unresolved V genes explain less than half of this, and the remainder is unexplained. The sample yields some 200,000 clones; 70% to 90% were counted once. Of the sample, 0.78% is held by the ten largest clones. Sequencing was performed on peripheral blood. Receptors originate from a woman aged 65 to 85 with acute or convalescent COVID-19.

This chain uses TRBV7-9 with TRBJ1-2; D call uncertain. Per the germline V gene, CDR1 is SEHNR and CDR2 is FQNEAQ (reference sequence). The CDR3 contains 14 residues. V was clipped by 4 bases and J by 2 bases, with 11 bases between them. The CDR3 DNA reads TGTGCCAGCAGCTACTCAGGAACGAACTATGGCTACACCTTC. As protein: CASSYSGTNYGYTF.

The sample holds a few counts of this clone. This chain joins TRBV3-1 (or the pseudogene TRBV3-2) and TRBJ1-6; the match to TRBD1 covers 11 bases. Germline V gives CDR1 LGHDT, CDR2 YNNKEL (reference sequence). The V gene end was trimmed by 7 bases and the J gene end by 9 bases; junction bases not matched to a gene: 5. The CDR3 loop spans 14 amino acids. This chain's CDR3 is CASNGQGAGSPLHF. CDR3 sequence (DNA): TGTGCCAGCAACGGACAGGGGGCCGGTTCACCCCTCCACTTT.

The CDR3 is CASSLVGDFGEQYF. For the CDR3, the DNA is TGTGCCAGCAGCTTGGTTGGGGACTTCGGCGAGCAGTACTTC. The genes are TRBV5-4 and TRBJ2-7, with TRBD2 as a possible D gene (6 bases). Germline V lookup: CDR1 SGHNT, CDR2 YYREEE (reference sequence). V lost 0 bases, J lost 6 bases, and 13 bases lay in between. This CDR3 region has 14 residues.

This chain uses TRBV19 with TRBJ2-3; D remains unclear. In germline, CDR1 is LNHDA, CDR2 SQIVND (reference sequence). The CDR3 spans 14 residues. The ends were cut back, 7 bases at V and 3 bases at J, with 14 bases in the middle. The CDR3 sequence is CASKVAGLTDTQYF. CDR3 DNA: TGTGCCAGTAAGGTAGCCGGTTTAACAGATACGCAGTATTTT.

The V call is TRBV27, the J call TRBJ2-7; 10 bases map to TRBD1. Germline V gene sequence: CDR1 MNHEY, CDR2 SMNVEV (reference sequence). The CDR3 runs to 14 residues. Trimming cost V 8 bases and J 4 bases; bases outside gene matches: 8. The DNA for the CDR3 is TGTGCCAGCGGGTATAGACAGGGGGCGTACGAGCAGTACTTC. It is translated as CASGYRQGAYEQYF.

The genes are TRBV18 and TRBJ1-5; D uncertain. The CDR3 spans 15 residues. The germline V gene has CDR1 KGHSH and CDR2 LQKENI. Trimming pared 3 bases from V and 5 bases from J, leaving 14 bases between. The CDR3 reads CASSPLGGIDQPQHF. The CDR3 DNA reads as TGTGCCAGCTCACCTCTCGGAGGGATCGATCAGCCCCAGCATTTT.

V gene TRBV21-1 combines with J gene TRBJ1-2. TRBV21-1 is described as a pseudogene. The CDR3 length is 14 residues. The CDR3 sequence: CASSKEEENYGYTF. The CDR3 DNA is TGTGCCAGCAGCAAAGAGGAGGAAAACTATGGCTACACCTTC.

This clone was found a few times. The chain is built from TRBV5-8 and TRBJ2-7; D remains ambiguous. The V gene lost 7 bases and the J gene lost 0 bases, with 11 bases spanning the gap. This CDR3 region has 13 residues. CDR1 is SGHTS, CDR2 YDEGEE, per germline. The CDR3 DNA sequence: TGTGCCAGCGGTCCATACATCTCCTACGAGCAGTACTTC. Translated, it gives CASGPYISYEQYF.

This clone came up once. The chain links TRBV28 to TRBJ2-2, with D possibly being TRBD2 (5 bases). The CDR3 totals 16 residues. In germline, CDR1 is MDHEN, CDR2 SYDVKM. V lost 7 bases, J lost 6 bases, and 21 bases lay in between. The CDR3 loop reads CASTPERPGSAGELFF. The CDR3 region has the DNA TGTGCCAGCACCCCTGAGCGGCCGGGGTCCGCCGGGGAGCTGTTTTTT.

The J gene is TRBJ2-3, the V gene TRBV4-1; D may be TRBD1 (5 bases). The CDR3 length is 15 residues. Germline V gene data show CDR1 as MGHRA and CDR2 as YSYEKL. Between the trimmed V and J ends, which lost 8 bases and 6 bases, there was a span of 21 bases. The DNA for the CDR3 is TGCGCCAGCCGGGCCGTCCAGGGCCAAAGGGATACGCAGTATTTT. Translated: CASRAVQGQRDTQYF.

The chain uses TRBV5-6 and TRBJ1-5; 8 bases fit TRBD1. V was clipped by 4 bases and J by 5 bases; unmatched bases: 5. CDR3 length: 14 amino acids. Germline loops: CDR1 SGHDT, CDR2 YYEEEE. CDR3 in DNA: TGTGCCAGCAGCACCAGGGGGCTGTATCAGCCCCAGCATTTT. It yields the protein CASSTRGLYQPQHF.

Only a few counts were recorded for this clone. The gene calls are TRBV10-1 and TRBJ2-3; D is undetermined. The V gene's germline CDR1 is WNHNN and CDR2 SYGVQD (reference sequence). The germline V and J ends were trimmed by 0 bases and 1 base, with 5 bases remaining between them. This CDR3 contains 14 residues. CDR3: CASSESSRTDTQYF. CDR3 bases: TGCGCCAGCAGTGAGTCTAGTCGCACAGATACGCAGTATTTT.

The J gene is TRBJ1-1, the V gene TRBV15; possible D gene TRBD1, 6 bases. Germline CDR1 is LNHNV and CDR2 is YYDKDF (reference sequence). Trimming cost V 1 base and J 3 bases, with 9 bases left between them. This CDR3 comprises 14 residues. The CDR3 nucleotides are TGTGCCACCAGCAGAGTAGGGGGTTACACTGAAGCTTTCTTT. Amino acid sequence: CATSRVGGYTEAFF.

The chain has TRBV6-5 and TRBJ2-1, with 10 bases fitting TRBD2. The CDR3 has 15 amino acids. CDR1 is MNHEY and CDR2 is SVGAGI in the germline V gene. The trim removed 2 bases at V and 10 bases at J, leaving 8 bases unmatched. CDR3 in DNA: TGTGCCAGCAGTTACGAAGCGGGAGGGCCCCGGGAGCAGTTCTTC. Amino acid sequence: CASSYEAGGPREQFF.

The chain joins TRBV13 to TRBJ2-2; perhaps TRBD1 as D (5 bases). Germline assignment: CDR1 PRHDT and CDR2 FYEKMQ (reference sequence). The V gene lost 5 bases and the J gene lost 7 bases, with 11 bases spanning the gap. The CDR3 is made up of 13 amino acids. Here the CDR3 reads CASSLRAVGELFF. CDR3 bases: TGTGCCAGCAGCCTCAGGGCCGTCGGGGAGCTGTTTTTT.

The chain has TRBV6-5 and TRBJ1-6; D perhaps matches TRBD1 (6 bases). V was trimmed by 5 bases and J by 12 bases, leaving 17 bases between them. Germline lookup yields CDR1 MNHEY and CDR2 SVGAGI. There are 14 residues in the CDR3. The CDR3 DNA is TGTGCCAGCAGTCTCGGGACACGTATCGAACCCCTCCACTTT. Translation: CASSLGTRIEPLHF.

The V call is TRBV28, the J call TRBJ2-3; 9 positions match TRBD2. Germline trimming cut 5 bases from V and 7 bases from J; bases unmatched to any gene: 7. This CDR3 has 14 residues. Germline CDR1 and CDR2: MDHEN and SYDVKM. CDR3: CASSILAGGHTQYF. As DNA, the CDR3 is TGTGCCAGCAGTATACTAGCGGGTGGCCATACGCAGTATTTT.

The gene calls are TRBV10-1 and TRBJ1-6; D gene unclear. The length of the CDR3 is 15 residues. V gave up 2 bases and J gave up 9 bases, with 14 bases separating them. Germline CDR1 reads WNHNN; CDR2 reads SYGVQD (reference sequence). The CDR3 DNA reads TGCGCCAGCAGTGAGGATATTTTACCGGGTTCACCCCTCCACTTT. Encoded protein: CASSEDILPGSPLHF.

The chain employs TRBV27 and TRBJ1-1; D is unclear. CDR1 and CDR2 (germline): MNHEY, SMNVEV (reference sequence). V lost 6 bases and J lost 4, with 15 bases in between. CDR3 size: 14 residues. CDR3 amino acids: CASRARERGTEAFF. The CDR3 nucleotides read TGTGCCAGCAGGGCAAGGGAGCGTGGCACTGAAGCTTTCTTT.

The J gene is TRBJ2-2, the V gene TRBV5-6; 8 bases map to TRBD2. The V and J ends lost 4 bases and 10 bases, in that order; junction bases with no gene match: 9. Germline CDR1 SGHDT, CDR2 YYEEEE. The CDR3 runs 14 residues. CDR3 sequence reads: CASSPGWRGVELFF. As DNA, the CDR3 is TGTGCCAGCAGCCCCGGTTGGCGGGGGGTGGAGCTGTTTTTT.